This is a list of T cell receptor beta chains from one sample in a study of blood T cell repertoires in COVID-19. Libraries were prepared by immunoSEQ multiplex PCR; TCRdb keeps only in-frame clonotypes and omits some of them. The sample shows some 390,000 clones, around nine tenths of them seen only once. The sample consisted of peripheral blood. The receptors here all came from a woman in her thirties or forties with COVID-19, enrolled during active disease. CDR3s include the opening cysteine and the closing phenylalanine or tryptophan. Each record gives: J gene, D gene, V gene, clone size, CDR3 DNA, CDR3 protein. D genes are given only for firm matches. Clone size appears in some rows only: once, few, many, or a class for an expanded clone.

>TRBJ2-7|TRBD2|TRBV5-1|-
TGCGCCAGCAGCTCGTCTAGCGGCCGAGCCTACGAGCAGTACTTC
CASSSSSGRAYEQYF
>TRBJ2-1|TRBD1|TRBV7-8|-
TGTGCCAGCAGCTGGGGACAGGGGGCAGGAGAGCAGTTCTTC
CASSWGQGAGEQFF
>TRBJ1-3|TRBD1|TRBV5-1|once
TGCGCCAGCAGCGCTCAACAGGGGATAGGAGGAAACACCATATATTTT
CASSAQQGIGGNTIYF
>TRBJ2-3|TRBD1|TRBV9|-
TGTGCCAGCAGCGTCGTAGGACAGGGGAACAGGGATACGCAGTATTTT
CASSVVGQGNRDTQYF
>TRBJ1-2|-|TRBV6-2/TRBV6-3|-
TGTGCCAGCAGCGACCCGGACAGTCGGATATATGGCTACACCTTC
CASSDPDSRIYGYTF
>TRBJ1-4|-|TRBV29-1|few
TGCAGCGCCATCGAGGATACAACTAATGAAAAACTGTTTTTT
CSAIEDTTNEKLFF
>TRBJ2-7|-|TRBV27|-
TGTGCCAGCAGCCCACAGGGCGGGTCCTACGAGCAGTACTTC
CASSPQGGSYEQYF
>TRBJ1-5|TRBD1|TRBV28|-
TGTGCCAGCCGCGACAGGGGGCGCGGGCAGCCCCAGCATTTT
CASRDRGRGQPQHF
>TRBJ2-7|-|TRBV27|-
TGTGCCAGCAGGGTGTGGGGGGGCACCTCCGAGCAGTACTTC
CASRVWGGTSEQYF
>TRBJ1-1|-|TRBV5-1|-
TGCGCCAGCAGCTTGGCTCAGCTCGCGGGGATGAACACTGAAGCTTTCTTT
CASSLAQLAGMNTEAFF
>TRBJ1-1|-|TRBV29-1|-
TGCAGCGTCCGAGGACGACGGGGCACTGAAGCTTTCTTT
CSVRGRRGTEAFF
>TRBJ1-3|TRBD1|TRBV5-1|-
TGCGCCAGCAGCTTGCAGGGGGCAGGGGACACCATATATTTT
CASSLQGAGDTIYF
>TRBJ1-2|TRBD1|TRBV19|-
TGTGCCAGTAGCCAAGACAGGGACTCAGATGGCTACACCTTC
CASSQDRDSDGYTF
>TRBJ1-5|-|TRBV23-1|-
TGCGCCGAAGGGAGGGGAAGCGGAGGATATAGCAATCAGCCCCAGCATTTT
CAEGRGSGGYSNQPQHF
>TRBJ1-5|TRBD1|TRBV19|-
TGTGCCAGCGCCTGGGGGACAGGGGGCTGGAGCAATCAGCCCCAGCATTTT
CASAWGTGGWSNQPQHF
>TRBJ1-6|-|TRBV27|-
TGTGCCAGCAGTTTAGCCCAGGCTCGATCACCCCTCCACTTT
CASSLAQARSPLHF
>TRBJ1-1|-|TRBV10-3|-
TGTGCCATCAGTGGCGGGGGCAACATGAACACTGAAGCTTTCTTT
CAISGGGNMNTEAFF
>TRBJ2-2|TRBD2|TRBV7-3|-
TGTGCCAGCAGCCGGGCTAGCGGGGGGGGCACGAACACCGGGGAGCTGTTTTTT
CASSRASGGGTNTGELFF
>TRBJ2-7|-|TRBV6-2/TRBV6-3|-
TGTGCCAGCAGTTACGGGGGCTCGAGCTCCTACGAGCAGTACTTC
CASSYGGSSSYEQYF
>TRBJ2-2|TRBD1|TRBV5-8|-
TGTGCCAGCAGCACGCCCCTGGGACAGTCGGCCACCGGGGAGCTGTTTTTT
CASSTPLGQSATGELFF
>TRBJ1-2|TRBD1|TRBV9|-
TGTGCCAGCAGCGTAGATTTCACCGGGACAGGCTATGGCTACACCTTC
CASSVDFTGTGYGYTF
>TRBJ2-7|TRBD2|TRBV10-3|once
TGTGCCACGGAGGGACTAGCGAACTCCTACGAGCAGTACTTC
CATEGLANSYEQYF
>TRBJ2-1|-|TRBV14|-
TGTGCCAGCAGCCGGGCCACCTTAAGTAACAATGAGCAGTTCTTC
CASSRATLSNNEQFF
>TRBJ2-7|-|TRBV27|-
TGTGCCAGCAGTTCACCGAACAGGGTCCACGAGCAGTACTTC
CASSSPNRVHEQYF
>TRBJ2-7|TRBD1|TRBV3-1/TRBV3-2|-
TGTGCCAGCAGCCTAACAGGGGGGAACCCCTACGAGCAGTACTTC
CASSLTGGNPYEQYF
>TRBJ2-3|-|TRBV5-1|-
TGCGCCAGCAGCTTGGTGGGGCGTCGGACAGATACGCAGTATTTT
CASSLVGRRTDTQYF
>TRBJ2-4|-|TRBV2|-
TGTGCCAGCCACTGGATGTCGTCGGGGAACATTCAGTACTTC
CASHWMSSGNIQYF
>TRBJ2-7|-|TRBV5-4|-
TGTGCCAGCAGCCAACTACCCCCGGGAGACCGACTCTACGAGCAGTACTTC
CASSQLPPGDRLYEQYF
>TRBJ2-1|TRBD2|TRBV7-2|-
TGTGCCAGCAGCCTACTCGGGCTAGCGGGGAACAATGAGCAGTTCTTC
CASSLLGLAGNNEQFF
>TRBJ1-2|TRBD1|TRBV5-1|-
TGCGCCAGCAGCTCGGATCCCGGGACAGCCGATGGCTACACCTTC
CASSSDPGTADGYTF
>TRBJ1-1|-|TRBV6-6|-
TGTGCCAGCAGTTACTCGGGGGCCCAGAACACTGAAGCTTTCTTT
CASSYSGAQNTEAFF
>TRBJ2-7|-|TRBV25-1|-
TGTGCCAGCAGTGAATCGGCGGAGGGGACCTACGAGCAGTACTTC
CASSESAEGTYEQYF
>TRBJ1-6|TRBD1|TRBV7-2|-
TGTGCCAGCAGACCAACGGGACAGGCGTATAATTCACCCCTCCACTTT
CASRPTGQAYNSPLHF
>TRBJ1-1|-|TRBV7-3|-
TGTGCCAGCAGCAAAAACCCCAGGGGGAACACTGAAGCTTTCTTT
CASSKNPRGNTEAFF
>TRBJ2-2|-|TRBV19|-
TGTGCCAGTCAAACAGGGTTAAATGGGGAGCTGTTTTTT
CASQTGLNGELFF
>TRBJ2-1|TRBD1|TRBV14|-
TGTGCCAGCAGCCGACAACCGGGACAGGGGCCGTTGGGTGAGCAGTTCTTC
CASSRQPGQGPLGEQFF
>TRBJ1-2|TRBD1|TRBV5-8|-
TGTGCCAGCAGCTTGCATTCTACAAGCAGGGGGCAATATGGCTACACCTTC
CASSLHSTSRGQYGYTF
>TRBJ1-2|-|TRBV6-5|-
TGTGCCAGCAGTTTAACAGGGAGAAACTATGGCTACACCTTC
CASSLTGRNYGYTF
>TRBJ2-1|-|TRBV18|-
TGTGCCAGCTCACCCGCGGGCTCCTACAATGAGCAGTTCTTC
CASSPAGSYNEQFF
>TRBJ1-5|-|TRBV2|-
TGTGCCAGCGGGGGGAGTGCGTCATTGAGCCCCCAGCATTTT
CASGGSASLSPQHF
>TRBJ2-1|TRBD2|TRBV7-2|-
TGTGCCAGCAGCTCGACTAGCGGATACAATGAGCAGTTCTTC
CASSSTSGYNEQFF